A single sample gave rise to the 25 T cell receptor beta chains below, sequenced in a study of cytomegalovirus exposure and HLA in healthy donors. PCR was performed using 60 Vbeta and 13 Jbeta primers. TCRdb keeps only in-frame clones here, not all; method: immunoSEQ multiplex PCR. The table has just over 150,000 clones, 75% to 90% seen once. Sequenced material: PBMCs. These TCRs come from a woman between 18 and 29 years old in good health and CMV-seronegative.

The rearrangement uses TRBV7-2 and TRBJ2-1; D not resolved. This CDR3 has 12 amino acids. V gave up 5 bases and J gave up 3 bases, with 5 bases separating them. Germline-derived CDR1 and CDR2 are SGHTA and FQGNSA. This CDR3 reads CASSPYYNEQFF. The DNA of the CDR3 is TGTGCCAGCAGCCCGTACTACAATGAGCAGTTCTTC.

The rearrangement links TRBV27 to TRBJ1-5; weak D call: TRBD1 (6 bases). V was pared by 3 bases and J by 5 bases, with 11 bases between. The germline V gene has CDR1 MNHEY and CDR2 SMNVEV (reference sequence). The CDR3 has 14 amino acids. CDR3 residues: CASSFRRGDQPQHF. CDR3 nucleotide sequence: TGTGCCAGCAGTTTCCGCAGGGGTGATCAGCCCCAGCATTTT.

A single count supports this clone. The chain employs TRBV2 and TRBJ2-6, with TRBD1 identical over 9 bases. J was trimmed by 0 bases and V by 8 bases; bases with no gene match: 5. Germline V gene data show CDR1 as SNHLY and CDR2 as FYNNEI. This CDR3 spans 16 amino acids. CDR3 DNA: TGTGCCAGCTACGGGACAGGGTCCTCTGGGGCCAACGTCCTGACTTTC. Encoded protein: CASYGTGSSGANVLTF.

V and J are TRBV7-8 and TRBJ1-6; D not resolved. Germline CDR1 and CDR2: SGHVS and FQNEAQ. This CDR3 contains 12 residues. The ends were cut back, 3 bases at V and 7 bases at J, with 4 bases in the middle. The CDR3 sequence is CASSLRNSPLHF. The CDR3 DNA follows: TGTGCCAGCAGCTTGAGAAATTCACCCCTCCACTTT.

The genes are TRBV21-1 and TRBJ1-5. TRBV21-1 is a recognized pseudogene. The CDR3 is 17 residues long. CDR3 residues: CASSKVAGGFRDQPQHF. The CDR3 coding sequence is TGTGCCAGCAGCAAAGTGGCAGGAGGGTTTAGGGATCAGCCCCAGCATTTT.

The chain employs TRBV6-4 and TRBJ1-5; D is perhaps TRBD1 (6 bases). V was clipped by 9 bases and J by 5 bases, with 14 bases between them. The CDR3 spans 13 residues. CDR1 and CDR2 from the germline V gene are MRHNA and SNTAGT. CDR3 loop: CASPQGRDQPQHF. In nucleotides, the CDR3 is TGTGCCAGTCCACAGGGAAGGGATCAGCCCCAGCATTTT.

This chain connects TRBV30 to TRBJ2-5; 9 bases align to TRBD2. The CDR3 contains 15 residues. Unmatched junction bases numbered 6, after V lost 2 bases and J lost 2 bases. Germline CDR1 is GTSNPN and CDR2 is SVGIG (reference sequence). CDR3: CAWSWLAGRQETQYF. The CDR3 DNA sequence: TGTGCCTGGAGTTGGCTAGCGGGGCGGCAAGAGACCCAGTACTTC.

This rearrangement joins TRBV2 to TRBJ1-1; D gene unclear. Germline V lookup: CDR1 SNHLY, CDR2 FYNNEI. V was cut by 6 bases and J by 11 bases, with 13 bases left in between. This CDR3 has 11 residues. The CDR3 bases are TGTGCCAGCAGGGAGGGAGGGAGGGCTTTCTTT. This gives the protein CASREGGRAFF.

The gene calls are TRBV28 and TRBJ2-3; no clear D gene. The germline V and J ends were trimmed by 6 bases and 3 bases, with 10 bases remaining between them. The CDR3 loop spans 13 amino acids. Germline V lookup: CDR1 MDHEN, CDR2 SYDVKM. The CDR3 coding sequence is TGTGCCAGCAGGTCACCAGGAACAGATACGCAGTATTTT. Translation: CASRSPGTDTQYF.

The chain uses TRBV11-2 and TRBJ1-6; tentatively, D is TRBD1 (6 bases). The germline CDR1 and CDR2 sequences are SGHAT and FQNNGV. With 3 bases removed from V and 9 bases from J, the gap between germline ends came to 12 bases. This CDR3 spans 14 amino acids. The CDR3 sequence is CASSFGQLASPLHF. As DNA, the CDR3 is TGTGCCAGCAGCTTCGGACAGCTCGCTTCACCCCTCCACTTT.

J is TRBJ2-3 and V is TRBV5-4; 7 positions match TRBD2. The CDR3 spans 17 residues. V dropped 4 bases and J dropped 4; count of bases not matched to a gene: 15. Germline V gene lookup returns CDR1 SGHNT and CDR2 YYREEE (reference sequence). The CDR3 bases are TGTGCCAGCAGCCTCACTGGACTAGTCCCCTTGGCAGATACGCAGTATTTT. Translated, it gives CASSLTGLVPLADTQYF.

The sample holds one count of this clone. The chain carries TRBV6-1 and TRBJ1-5, with D possibly matching TRBD1 (5 bases). The CDR3 is 13 amino acids. Per the germline V gene, CDR1 is MNHNS and CDR2 is SASEGT. The V end was cut by 8 bases, the J end by 6 bases, with 14 bases between. The CDR3 nucleotides read TGTGCCAGCGTTATTCATCAGGGTCAGCCCCAGCATTTT. Protein: CASVIHQGQPQHF.

The gene calls are TRBV5-6 and TRBJ1-5, with a possible D match to TRBD1 (5 bases). The germline V gene has CDR1 SGHDT and CDR2 YYEEEE. The CDR3 covers 13 residues. The V and J ends lost 2 bases and 4 bases respectively, with 7 bases between them. The CDR3: CASSFGGNQPQHF. CDR3 sequence (DNA): TGTGCCAGCAGCTTCGGGGGGAATCAGCCCCAGCATTTT. Complete variable domain (other parts from reference TRBV5-6 and TRBJ1-5): DAGVTQSPTHLIKTRGQQVTLRCSPKSGHDTVSWYQQALGQGPQFIFQYYEEEERQRGNFPDRFSGHQFPNYSSELNVNALLLGDSALYLCASSFGGNQPQHFGDGTRLSIL.

This clone showed up just once. V and J are TRBV28 and TRBJ1-6; D is possibly TRBD1 (6 bases). The CDR3 loop spans 18 amino acids. The V gene lost 8 bases and the J gene lost 10 bases, with 30 bases spanning the gap. CDR1 MDHEN and CDR2 SYDVKM come from the germline V gene. The CDR3 DNA reads TGTGCCAGCTCAACACAGGGCCCCTTCTTTGGAAACGCCTCACCCCTCCACTTT. Amino acid sequence: CASSTQGPFFGNASPLHF.

The chain has TRBV28 and TRBJ2-3; 8 positions agree with TRBD2. Germline loops: CDR1 MDHEN, CDR2 SYDVKM. The V segment lost 8 bases and the J segment 0 bases; nucleotides outside the gene matches: 10. CDR3 length equals 16 residues. The CDR3 DNA reads as TGTGCCAGCTGTCCCCTAGCGGGTTCTAGCACAGATACGCAGTATTTT. It encodes CASCPLAGSSTDTQYF.

This clone was seen once. Here the CDR3 DNA reads TGTGCCAGCTCTCGGGGGGCCTCTAGCACAGATACGCAGTATTTT. It translates to CASSRGASSTDTQYF. The gene calls are TRBV6-1 and TRBJ2-3; tentative D call: TRBD2 (7 bases). CDR3 length equals 15 residues. Germline CDR1 MNHNS, CDR2 SASEGT. Between the trimmed V and J ends, which lost 8 bases and 0 bases, there was a span of 15 bases.

J is TRBJ1-5 and V is TRBV27; 7 bases line up with TRBD1. This CDR3 spans 14 amino acids. Germline CDR1 and CDR2: MNHEY and SMNVEV (reference sequence). The ends lost 3 bases at V and 5 bases at J; junction bases unmatched: 4. The CDR3 reads CASSLYRGDQPQHF. The CDR3 DNA is TGTGCCAGCAGTTTGTACAGGGGAGATCAGCCCCAGCATTTT.

V usage is TRBV4-1 and J usage is TRBJ2-7; 9 nucleotides align to TRBD1. J was trimmed by 7 bases and V by 2 bases; bases with no gene match: 6. The CDR3 runs to 14 residues. Germline lookup yields CDR1 MGHRA and CDR2 YSYEKL. The DNA for the CDR3 is TGCGCCAGCAGCCAACCGGGACAGGGTGGGGAGCAGTACTTC. It yields the protein CASSQPGQGGEQYF.

This clone has only a few counts. V and J are TRBV5-1 and TRBJ1-1; 11 bases map to TRBD1. CDR3 length: 16 residues. CDR1 is SGHRS and CDR2 is YFSETQ in the germline V gene. J gave up 4 bases and V 3 bases, and 8 bases lay outside the gene matches. This chain's CDR3 is CASSWGQGVGSTEAFF. The CDR3 DNA sequence: TGCGCCAGCAGCTGGGGACAGGGGGTCGGTAGCACTGAAGCTTTCTTT.

V usage is TRBV6-1 and J usage is TRBJ2-2; D gene unclear. V lost 4 bases and J 0 bases, leaving 9 bases between the germline ends. There are 15 residues in the CDR3. CDR1 is MNHNS, CDR2 SASEGT, per germline. CDR3 loop: CASSVEYANTGELFF. CDR3 coding DNA: TGTGCCAGCAGTGTAGAATACGCGAACACCGGGGAGCTGTTTTTT.

CDR3 in DNA: TGTGCCAGCAGCTTGGTCGCCAGGGTGACCCCAACCTACGAGCAGTACTTC. Protein: CASSLVARVTPTYEQYF. This rearrangement joins TRBV5-5 to TRBJ2-7; D possibly corresponds to TRBD1 (5 bases). The V gene lost 0 bases and the J gene lost 2 bases, with 18 bases spanning the gap. The CDR3 sequence is 17 residues long. Germline lookup yields CDR1 SGHKS and CDR2 YYEKEE (reference sequence). The full variable domain, completed using reference TRBV5-5 and TRBJ2-7, is DAGVTQSPTHLIKTRGQQVTLRCSPISGHKSVSWYQQVLGQGPQFIFQYYEKEERGRGNFPDRFSARQFPNYSSELNVNALLLGDSALYLCASSLVARVTPTYEQYFGPGTRLTVT.

Here the CDR3 DNA reads TGTGCCAGCAGCTTACAACAGACCATTCAAGAGACCCAGTACTTC. This codes for CASSLQQTIQETQYF. The genes are TRBV5-4 and TRBJ2-5; unclear D gene. In germline, CDR1 is SGHNT, CDR2 YYREEE (reference sequence). CDR3 size: 15 residues. The V gene lost 2 bases and the J gene lost 2 bases, with 13 bases spanning the gap.

The chain joins TRBV6-1 to TRBJ1-2; 8 nucleotides line up with TRBD1. CDR1 is MNHNS, CDR2 SASEGT, per germline. Trimming took 4 bases from V and 8 from J; bases not matched to a gene: 15. The CDR3 extends over 16 amino acids. CDR3 region: CASSVYWTGREGGYTF. Written as DNA, the CDR3 is TGTGCCAGCAGTGTCTACTGGACAGGGCGTGAAGGGGGCTACACCTTC.

In its sample, this clone was seen a few times. The V call is TRBV4-1, the J call TRBJ2-1, with D unclear. CDR1 and CDR2 from the germline V gene are MGHRA and YSYEKL. V was pared by 1 base and J by 3 bases, with 16 bases between. The CDR3 runs 17 residues. CDR3 sequence reads: CASSQVQRIGNYNEQFF. The CDR3 bases are TGCGCCAGCAGCCAAGTGCAGAGGATTGGTAACTACAATGAGCAGTTCTTC.

V and J are TRBV7-9 and TRBJ1-1; 10 nucleotides match TRBD1. This CDR3 comprises 14 residues. V was clipped by 3 bases and J by 7 bases; unmatched bases: 5. CDR1 and CDR2 (germline): SEHNR, FQNEAQ (reference sequence). The CDR3 is CASSFGDRGIEAFF. In DNA form, the CDR3 reads TGTGCCAGCAGCTTTGGGGACAGGGGAATTGAAGCTTTCTTT.